The sequence of this TCR beta chain was determined in a study of cytomegalovirus exposure and HLA in healthy donors (TCRdb year 2017). Describing the broader study: A later analysis indicated that the 100 to 150 validation repertoires were generated on the platform also employed for the 600 to 750 repertoires of the first cohort. The study combined high-throughput TCR immunosequencing, statistical association of individual TCRs with disease status, and machine learning to predict cytomegalovirus infection status. A separate validation cohort of roughly 130 different subjects was used in addition to the approximately 610-subject first cohort. The study aimed to test whether cataloging public T cell receptors could reveal signatures of past pathogen exposure.

Donors formed part of the validation cohort, which comprised over a hundred subjects and was distinct from the first cohort of 550 to 850 subjects. According to the germline V gene, CDR1 reads SGHTA and CDR2 reads FQGNSA. The CDR3 spans 16 residues, from the cysteine through the phenylalanine. Of all the DNA, just the CDR3 is kept, 48 bases in frame from base 1. Ends trimmed: V by 1 base, J by 0 bases; bases unmatched to a gene: 4. The library relied on the immunoSEQ multiplex PCR assay. As for the original processing: A statistical classification framework was developed to diagnose cytomegalovirus status using the catalog of TCR beta chain sequences. This is the immuneACCESS table as TCRdb keeps it, with only in-frame sequences that have V and J called. A part of the clones is gone; compared with another copy, unresolved V genes explain less than half, and the rest is unexplained. For V, J and clone size, that table is used; D and trimming come from the DNA. The sample profile shows roughly 260,000 clones; 90% of them were found once. The ten largest clones add up to approximately 0.34% of the sample.

On the study overall, not on this receptor specifically: In the study, 150 to 200 TCR beta chains were listed as associated with cytomegalovirus. Subsequent analysis determined that TCRs grouped into clusters in the first cohort also showed a tendency toward co-occurrence across the 130 or so validation repertoires, and 94% of cluster scores exceeded 0. The validation cohort had no HLA typing available for a later analysis, so co-occurrence within that cohort was assessed over all 120 repertoires. The classifier was reported to diagnose cytomegalovirus status with high specificity and sensitivity in both the original cohort and the validation cohort. In vitro tests confirmed that a few of the cytomegalovirus-associated TCR beta chains recognize cytomegalovirus antigens. Most TCR sequences were observed very rarely across donors, whereas some public TCRs were present in many individuals. The authors suggested that the approach could potentially be generalized to other disease states and immunological phenotypes.

Remarks on this clone: The target of this receptor is not known. No much larger clone is present one base from it, and per-base qualities are unavailable.

The specimen sequenced was PBMCs. The rearrangement combines TRBV7-2 with TRBJ1-1; 8 central bases correspond to TRBD1. The sequence came from a young woman in good health and CMV-seronegative. The encoded CDR3 is CASSLGQGPLNTEAFF. The nucleotides read TGTGCCAGCAGCTTAGGACAGGGGCCATTGAACACTGAAGCTTTCTTT.